This passage covers 15 T cell receptor beta chains from one sample sequenced in a study of T cells in Graves' hyperthyroidism and ophthalmopathy. The CDR3 regions of TCR beta were amplified from RNA transcripts. The TCR CDR3 was amplified in a first-round RT-PCR using the HTBI primer set. TCRdb independently ran MiXCR on the multiplex PCR reads; one entry per CDR3 protein. The table includes roughly 290,000 distinct CDR3 sequences, 17% detected once. The sequenced sample was blood. The source of these receptors is a woman in her sixties with Graves' ophthalmopathy.

Many counts were recorded for this clonotype. V gene TRBV5-1 combines with J gene TRBJ1-2, with 9 bases identical to TRBD1. CDR3 size: 15 residues. Losses at the gene ends were 4 bases for V and 6 bases for J; bases not matched to a gene: 10. The germline V gene has CDR1 SGHRS and CDR2 YFSETQ. The CDR3 region has the DNA TGCGCCAGCAGCCTGTGGACAGGGGCTTCCGATGGCTACACCTTC. Protein product: CASSLWTGASDGYTF.

There are many counts of this clonotype. This sequence joins TRBV5-5 and TRBJ2-7, with 9 bases fitting TRBD1. This CDR3 spans 14 amino acids. CDR1 SGHKS and CDR2 YYEKEE come from the germline V gene (reference sequence). The junction had 4 bases not matched to a gene; V was cut back by 3 bases and J by 3 bases. CDR3 in DNA: TGTGCCAGCAGCTGGGACAGGGCGGTCTACGAGCAGTACTTC. Translated, it gives CASSWDRAVYEQYF.

This clonotype appeared many times. The gene calls are TRBV20-1 and TRBJ2-2; TRBD2 agrees at 13 bases. V trimming: 6 bases; J trimming: 5 bases; junction bases outside the gene matches: 3. CDR1 and CDR2 (germline): DFQATT, SNEGSKA (reference sequence). CDR3 length: 14 amino acids. The CDR3 sequence is CSARGLAGTGELFF. DNA for the CDR3: TGCAGTGCCCGGGGACTAGCGGGGACCGGGGAGCTGTTTTTT.

The V gene is TRBV5-6, the J gene TRBJ2-2; D gene unclear. With 5 bases removed from V and 8 bases from J, the gap between germline ends came to 13 bases. The CDR3 extends over 13 amino acids. The germline gives CDR1 SGHDT, CDR2 YYEEEE. The CDR3 bases are TGTGCCAGCAGTGGGCGTGCGGAGGGGGAGCTGTTTTTT. Translating gives CASSGRAEGELFF.

The V call is TRBV5-1, the J call TRBJ2-1; tentative D call: TRBD2 (6 bases). CDR1 and CDR2 (germline): SGHRS, YFSETQ. Trimming cost V 4 bases and J 10 bases, with 18 bases left between them. The CDR3 is made up of 14 amino acids. CDR3 region: CASSPRLVREEQFF. The CDR3 region has the DNA TGCGCCAGCAGCCCTAGACTAGTACGGGAGGAGCAGTTCTTC.

This clonotype was picked up a small number of times. V gene TRBV28 combines with J gene TRBJ1-5, with 7 bases aligning to TRBD1. The CDR3 sequence is 15 residues long. The V gene end was trimmed by 8 bases and the J gene end by 6 bases; junction bases not matched to a gene: 13. Germline V gene sequence: CDR1 MDHEN, CDR2 SYDVKM. CDR3 nucleotide sequence: TGTGCCAGCGGTCCCCGGGACAGTCTTGGTCAGCCCCAGCATTTT. Protein sequence: CASGPRDSLGQPQHF. Variable domain in full (rest from reference TRBV28 and TRBJ1-5): DVKVTQSSRYLVKRTGEKVFLECVQDMDHENMFWYRQDPGLGLRLIYFSYDVKMKEKGDIPEGYSVSREKKERFSLILESASTNQTSMYLCASGPRDSLGQPQHFGDGTRLSIL.

The sample holds many counts of this clonotype. The chain employs TRBV20-1 and TRBJ1-4, with TRBD1 identical over 7 bases. In germline, CDR1 is DFQATT, CDR2 SNEGSKA (reference sequence). This CDR3 is 15 amino acids long. The trim removed 3 bases at V and 8 bases at J, leaving 12 bases unmatched. As DNA, the CDR3 is TGCAGTGCTAGGAACTTTAGACAGGGCGACGAAAAACTGTTTTTT. Its translation is CSARNFRQGDEKLFF.

Notes on this clonotype: This may come from a read error, since a much larger clone is one base off. The chain links TRBV28 to TRBJ1-2; D not certain. There are 13 residues in the CDR3. Trimming stripped 6 bases from V and 3 bases from J, with 11 bases between. Germline CDR1 is MDHEN and CDR2 is SYDVKM. CDR3 coding DNA: TGTGCCAGCAGCCCTAACGGGGACTATGGCTACACCTTC. As protein: CASSPNGDYGYTF.

In this sample, this clonotype turned up many times. The rearrangement links TRBV6-2 or TRBV6-3 to TRBJ1-1; unclear D gene. Germline lookup yields CDR1 MNHEY and CDR2 SVGEGT. The CDR3 is 14 residues long. V gave up 0 bases and J gave up 1 base, with 6 bases separating them. CDR3 sequence reads: CASSYSGSNTEAFF. The CDR3 DNA is TGTGCCAGCAGTTACTCCGGATCGAACACTGAAGCTTTCTTT.

The J gene is TRBJ2-7, the V gene TRBV28; 11 bases agree with TRBD2. The germline CDR1 and CDR2 sequences are MDHEN and SYDVKM. The V and J ends lost 7 bases and 4 bases, in that order; junction bases with no gene match: 9. The CDR3 loop spans 15 amino acids. Here the CDR3 DNA reads TGTGCCAGCATCGAAGCCCTAGCGGGAGGATACGAGCAGTACTTC. It is translated as CASIEALAGGYEQYF.

The V gene is TRBV4-1, the J gene TRBJ2-1, with 7 bases identical to TRBD2. V was clipped by 0 bases and J by 0 bases; unmatched bases: 11. In germline, CDR1 is MGHRA, CDR2 YSYEKL. The CDR3 runs to 19 residues. The CDR3 DNA sequence: TGCGCCAGCAGCCAAGAAGCCGCTCGGCGGGGGAGCTCCTACAATGAGCAGTTCTTC. Translating gives CASSQEAARRGSSYNEQFF.

The CDR3, as DNA: TGCAGCGTGGGACAGGGCGGGTATGGCTACACCTTC. This translates into CSVGQGGYGYTF. The chain couples TRBV29-1 to TRBJ1-2, with 9 bases matching TRBD1. V shed 6 bases, J shed 5 bases, and the junction held 4 bases outside the gene matches. The CDR3 has 12 residues. CDR1 SQVTM and CDR2 ANQGSEA come from the germline V gene.

The rearrangement uses TRBV6-2 or TRBV6-3 and TRBJ2-3; D is unresolved. Germline CDR1 reads MNHEY; CDR2 reads SVGEGT. CDR3 size: 12 residues. V was shortened by 7 bases and J by 1 base, with 6 bases between the two germline ends. This CDR3 is CASITGTDTQYF. CDR3 DNA sequence: TGTGCCAGCATTACTGGCACAGATACGCAGTATTTT.

V and J are TRBV6-1 and TRBJ1-5; D not certain. This CDR3 contains 16 residues. CDR1 and CDR2 (germline): MNHNS, SASEGT. Between the trimmed V and J ends, which lost 1 base and 2 bases, there was a span of 12 bases. CDR3 nucleotide sequence: TGTGCCAGCAGTGAAGAAGGAGGTTTGGGCAATCAGCCCCAGCATTTT. Translating gives CASSEEGGLGNQPQHF.

This clonotype has ten or more counts. The rearrangement links TRBV5-1 to TRBJ1-1, with D uncertain. Germline loops: CDR1 SGHRS, CDR2 YFSETQ. Trimming removed 3 bases from V and 3 bases from J, with 12 bases in between. The CDR3 contains 14 residues. Written as DNA, the CDR3 is TGCGCCAGCAGCTCCACAGTTCGGGACACTGAAGCTTTCTTT. Translating gives CASSSTVRDTEAFF.